This T cell receptor beta chain emerged from a study of OX40 agonist ivuxolimab in advanced cancers. Study-level background: The costimulatory receptor OX40 (CD134) was targeted by ivuxolimab, a fully human IgG2 agonistic monoclonal antibody. Among the 50 to 55 dose-escalation patients, about 19 had hepatocellular carcinoma, approximately 15 melanoma, 9 renal cell carcinoma and 9 head and neck cancer. In the dose-escalation cohort, 70% to 85% of patients were male, and the mean age was around 60 years with a range of roughly 20 to 80. The monotherapy dose-escalation portion (N ≈ 56 patients) of the phase I ivuxolimab trial is reported in the paper. Partial responses occurred in three dose-escalation patients: two with cutaneous melanoma and one with hepatocellular carcinoma. Peripheral TCRbeta sequencing was intended to test whether TCR sequence diversity was altered and clonal T-cell expansion was caused by ivuxolimab. Prior anti-PD-1, anti-PD-L1 or anti-CTLA-4 therapy was permitted, and checkpoint inhibitors had been received by less than 45% of dose-escalation patients. Intravenous ivuxolimab was administered to patients every 2 weeks at six dose levels: 0.01, 0.1, 0.3, 1.5, 3 and 10 mg/kg. General findings and caveats noted by the study authors: At doses of 0.1 to 3.0 mg/kg, clonal expansion of both CD4+ and CD8+ T cells in blood was seen between baseline and week 6. In partial responders in the 0.1-3.0 mg/kg groups, normalized peripheral clonal expansion was found to be among the lowest, especially among CD8+ T cells. Which antigens the clonally expanded peripheral T cells were specific for was not determined. After ivuxolimab, CD8+ T cells had more expanded clones than CD4+ T cells on average. Low levels of normalized T-cell clonal expansion were also shown by some nonresponding patients.

Including the terminal cysteine and phenylalanine, the CDR3 comprises 15 residues. The sequence is cut down to CDR3 DNA, 45 bases in frame from base 1. V and J lose 4 bases and 5 bases, and a span of 18 bases separates them. CDR1 and CDR2 (SGHRS, YFSETQ) derive from the germline V gene. A word on this clone: Its antigen is currently not known. No per-base quality is available; no much larger clone lies one base away.

Genomic DNA was extracted from sorted cells for sequencing of the TCRbeta CDR3 region. The immunoSEQ Assay was used for sequencing of TCRbeta CDR3 regions. TCRdb mirrors the immuneACCESS table, restricted to in-frame sequences. Some clones are absent from its copies; in checked studies, under half trace to an unresolved V gene, and the reason for the others is unknown. The sample yields roughly 58,000 clones; about 93% were counted once. 18% of the sample lies in the top ten. Patients with autoimmune disease history or receiving systemic immunosuppression were excluded from the trial. Peripheral blood for TCR sequencing was drawn from every dose cohort at baseline, at cycle 4 day 1 and at cycle 7 day 1. The samples were drawn from a first-in-human, open-label, multicenter phase I dose-escalation trial of ivuxolimab. Adults with locally advanced or metastatic melanoma, renal cell carcinoma, hepatocellular carcinoma or head and neck squamous cell carcinoma were enrolled in the trial. CD4+ and CD8+ T cells were sorted separately from peripheral blood before TCR sequencing.

The specimen comprised CD4+ or CD8+ T cells sorted from blood, sampled in a trial of the OX40 agonist ivuxolimab. The chain links TRBV5-1 with TRBJ2-5; TRBD2 is a weak D gene call, 5 bases matching. The TCR sequence derives from an adult with an advanced solid tumor such as melanoma, head and neck, liver or kidney cancer. The CDR3 region has the sequence CASSLQRQPGETQYF. The DNA reads as follows: TGCGCCAGCAGCCTGCAGCGGCAGCCGGGGGAGACCCAGTACTTC.